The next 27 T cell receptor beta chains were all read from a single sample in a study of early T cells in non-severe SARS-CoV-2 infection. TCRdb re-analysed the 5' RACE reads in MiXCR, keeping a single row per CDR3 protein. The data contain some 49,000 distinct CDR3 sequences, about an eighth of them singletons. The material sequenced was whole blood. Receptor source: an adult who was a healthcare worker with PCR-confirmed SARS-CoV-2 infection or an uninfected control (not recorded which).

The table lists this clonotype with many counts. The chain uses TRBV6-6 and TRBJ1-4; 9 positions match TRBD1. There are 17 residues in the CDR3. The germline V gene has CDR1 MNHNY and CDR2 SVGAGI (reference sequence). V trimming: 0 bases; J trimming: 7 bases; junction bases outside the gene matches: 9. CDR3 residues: CASSYSGTGPVGEKLFF. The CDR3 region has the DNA TGTGCCAGCAGTTACTCCGGGACAGGGCCAGTAGGTGAAAAACTGTTTTTT.

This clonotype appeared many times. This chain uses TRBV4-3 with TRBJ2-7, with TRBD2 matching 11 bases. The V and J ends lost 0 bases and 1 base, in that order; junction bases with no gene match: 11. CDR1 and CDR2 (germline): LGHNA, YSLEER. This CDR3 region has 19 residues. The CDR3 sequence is CASSQEASGRFSRSYEQYF. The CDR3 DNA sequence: TGCGCCAGCAGCCAAGAAGCTAGCGGGAGGTTTAGTAGGTCCTACGAGCAGTACTTC.

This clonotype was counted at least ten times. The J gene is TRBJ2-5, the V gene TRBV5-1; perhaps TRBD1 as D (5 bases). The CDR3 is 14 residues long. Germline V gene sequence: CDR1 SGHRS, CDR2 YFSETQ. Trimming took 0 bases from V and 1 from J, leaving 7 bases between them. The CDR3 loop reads CASSLGQLQETQYF. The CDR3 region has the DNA TGCGCCAGCAGCTTGGGACAGCTCCAAGAGACCCAGTACTTC.

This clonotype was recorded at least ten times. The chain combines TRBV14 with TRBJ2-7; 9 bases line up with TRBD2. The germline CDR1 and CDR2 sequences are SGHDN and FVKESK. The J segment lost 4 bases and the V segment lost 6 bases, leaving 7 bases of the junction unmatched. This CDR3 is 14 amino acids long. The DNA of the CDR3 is TGTGCCAGCAGACATAGCGGGAGAGGTTACGAGCAGTACTTC. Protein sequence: CASRHSGRGYEQYF.

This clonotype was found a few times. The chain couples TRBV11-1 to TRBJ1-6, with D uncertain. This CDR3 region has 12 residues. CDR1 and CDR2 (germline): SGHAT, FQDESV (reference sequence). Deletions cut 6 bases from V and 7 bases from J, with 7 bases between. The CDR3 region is CASSLQNSPLHF. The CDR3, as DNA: TGTGCCAGCAGTCTACAGAATTCACCCCTCCACTTT.

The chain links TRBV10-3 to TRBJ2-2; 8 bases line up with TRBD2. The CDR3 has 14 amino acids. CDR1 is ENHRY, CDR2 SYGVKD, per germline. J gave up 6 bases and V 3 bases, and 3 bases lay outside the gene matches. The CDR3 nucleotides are TGTGCCATCAGTGAAGCGGGAGAGGCCGGGGAGCTGTTTTTT. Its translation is CAISEAGEAGELFF.

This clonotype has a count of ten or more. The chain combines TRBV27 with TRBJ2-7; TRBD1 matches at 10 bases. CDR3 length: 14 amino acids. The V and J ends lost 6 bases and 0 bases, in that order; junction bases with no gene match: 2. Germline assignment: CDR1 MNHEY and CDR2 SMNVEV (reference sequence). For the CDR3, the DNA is TGTGCCAGCAGGGGACAGGGGCGCTCCTACGAGCAGTACTTC. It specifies CASRGQGRSYEQYF.

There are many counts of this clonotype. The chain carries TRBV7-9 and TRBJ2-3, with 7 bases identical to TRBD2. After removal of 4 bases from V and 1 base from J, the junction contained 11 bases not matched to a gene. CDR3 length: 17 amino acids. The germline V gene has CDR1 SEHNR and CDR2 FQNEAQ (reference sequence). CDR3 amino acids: CASSSPGQRGRTDTQYF. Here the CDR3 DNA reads TGTGCCAGCAGCTCCCCCGGCCAGCGGGGCCGCACAGATACGCAGTATTTT.

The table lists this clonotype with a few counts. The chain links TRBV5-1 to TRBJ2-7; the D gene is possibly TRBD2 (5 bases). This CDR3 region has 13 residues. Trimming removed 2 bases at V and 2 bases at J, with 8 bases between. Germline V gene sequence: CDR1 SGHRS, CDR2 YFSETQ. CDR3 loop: CASSLTRTYEQYF. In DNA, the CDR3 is TGCGCCAGCAGCTTAACTAGAACCTACGAGCAGTACTTC.

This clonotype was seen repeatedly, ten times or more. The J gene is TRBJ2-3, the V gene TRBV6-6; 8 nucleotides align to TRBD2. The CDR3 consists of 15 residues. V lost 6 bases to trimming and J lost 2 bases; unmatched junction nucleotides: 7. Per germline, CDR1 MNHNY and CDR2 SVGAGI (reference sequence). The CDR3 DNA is TGTGCCAGCAGCTTTAGCGGGGCTGACACAGATACGCAGTATTTT. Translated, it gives CASSFSGADTDTQYF.

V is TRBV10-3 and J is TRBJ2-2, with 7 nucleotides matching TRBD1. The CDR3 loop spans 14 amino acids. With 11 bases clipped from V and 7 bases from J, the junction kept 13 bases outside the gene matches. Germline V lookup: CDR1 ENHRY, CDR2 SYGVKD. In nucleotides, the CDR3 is TGTGCCGTCTCTGACAGGGCGGGCAACGGGGAGCTGTTTTTT. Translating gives CAVSDRAGNGELFF.

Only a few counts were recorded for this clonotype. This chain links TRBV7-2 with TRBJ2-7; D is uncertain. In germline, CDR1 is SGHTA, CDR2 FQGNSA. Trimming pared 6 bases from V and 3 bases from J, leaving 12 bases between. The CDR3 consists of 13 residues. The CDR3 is CASSPQRHYEQYF. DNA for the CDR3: TGTGCCAGCAGTCCCCAACGGCACTACGAGCAGTACTTC.

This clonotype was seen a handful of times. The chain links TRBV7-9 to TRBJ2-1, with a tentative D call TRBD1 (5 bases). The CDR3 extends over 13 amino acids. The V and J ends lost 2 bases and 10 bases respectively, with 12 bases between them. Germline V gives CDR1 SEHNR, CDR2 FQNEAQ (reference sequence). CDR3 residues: CASSLQGLGEQFF. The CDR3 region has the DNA TGTGCCAGCAGCTTACAGGGCTTGGGGGAGCAGTTCTTC. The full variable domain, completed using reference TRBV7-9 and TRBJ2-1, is DTGVSQNPRHKITKRGQNVTFRCDPISEHNRLYWYRQTLGQGPEFLTYFQNEAQLEKSRLLSDRFSAERPKGSFSTLEIQRTEQGDSAMYLCASSLQGLGEQFFGPGTRLTVL.

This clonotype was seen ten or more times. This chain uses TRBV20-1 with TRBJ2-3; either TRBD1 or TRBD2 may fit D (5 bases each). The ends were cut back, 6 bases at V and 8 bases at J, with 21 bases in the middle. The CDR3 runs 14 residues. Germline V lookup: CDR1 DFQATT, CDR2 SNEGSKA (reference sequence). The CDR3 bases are TGCAGTGCGAAGCCGGCCTTGAGGGGCGTTACGCAGTATTTT. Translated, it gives CSAKPALRGVTQYF.

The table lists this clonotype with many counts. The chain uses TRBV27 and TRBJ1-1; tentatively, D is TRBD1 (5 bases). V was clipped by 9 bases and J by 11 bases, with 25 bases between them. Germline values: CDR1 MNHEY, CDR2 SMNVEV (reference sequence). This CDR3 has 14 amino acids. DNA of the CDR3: TGTGCCAGTTCCCAGGACGGCCCCTGGGGGGGGGCTTTCTTT. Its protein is CASSQDGPWGGAFF.

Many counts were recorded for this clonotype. The CDR3 bases are TGTGCCAGCAGTAAGCCGGGACAGGGGTTTGAAAAACTGTTTTTT. Translated, it gives CASSKPGQGFEKLFF. J is TRBJ1-4 and V is TRBV6-5; 10 nucleotides line up with TRBD1. The CDR3 is 15 residues long. Looked up from germline, CDR1 is MNHEY and CDR2 is SVGAGI. J gave up 7 bases and V 5 bases, and 7 bases lay outside the gene matches.

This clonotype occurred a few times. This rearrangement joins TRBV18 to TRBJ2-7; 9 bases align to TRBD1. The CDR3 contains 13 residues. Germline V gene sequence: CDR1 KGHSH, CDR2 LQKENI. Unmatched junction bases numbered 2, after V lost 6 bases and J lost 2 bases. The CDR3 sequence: CASSRQGAYEQYF. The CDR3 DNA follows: TGTGCCAGCTCCCGACAGGGGGCCTACGAGCAGTACTTC.

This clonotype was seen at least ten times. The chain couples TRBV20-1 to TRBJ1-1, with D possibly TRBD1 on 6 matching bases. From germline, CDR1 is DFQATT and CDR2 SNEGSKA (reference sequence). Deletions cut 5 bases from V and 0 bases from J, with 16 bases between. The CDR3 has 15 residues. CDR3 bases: TGCAGTGCTCCCGGGGGCCTCCAGTTGAACACTGAAGCTTTCTTT. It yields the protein CSAPGGLQLNTEAFF.

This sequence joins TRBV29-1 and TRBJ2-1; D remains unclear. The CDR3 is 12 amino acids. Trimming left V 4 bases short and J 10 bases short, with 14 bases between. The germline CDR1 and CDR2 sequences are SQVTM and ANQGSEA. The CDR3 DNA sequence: TGCAGCGTTGCCTCAGACATTCACGAGCAGTTCTTC. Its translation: CSVASDIHEQFF.

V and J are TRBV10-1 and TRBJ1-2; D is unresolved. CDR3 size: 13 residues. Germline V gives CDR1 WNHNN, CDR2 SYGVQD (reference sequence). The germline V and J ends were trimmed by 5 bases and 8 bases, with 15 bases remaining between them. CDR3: CASSQPGPDGYTF. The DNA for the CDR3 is TGCGCCAGCAGTCAACCTGGGCCAGACGGCTACACCTTC.

CDR3 sequence: CSARAAGPTDTQYF. For the CDR3, the DNA is TGCAGTGCTAGAGCCGCGGGGCCCACAGATACGCAGTATTTT. The V call is TRBV20-1, the J call TRBJ2-3, with TRBD2 as a possible D gene (6 bases). Germline V gene data show CDR1 as DFQATT and CDR2 as SNEGSKA (reference sequence). V was clipped by 1 base and J by 2 bases, with 10 bases between them. The CDR3 totals 14 residues.

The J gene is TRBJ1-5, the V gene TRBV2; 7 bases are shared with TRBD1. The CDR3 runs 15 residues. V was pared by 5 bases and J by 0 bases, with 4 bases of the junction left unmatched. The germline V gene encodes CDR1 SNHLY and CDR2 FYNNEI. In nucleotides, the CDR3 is TGTGCCAGCAGTCCGGACAGGACTAGCAATCAGCCCCAGCATTTT. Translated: CASSPDRTSNQPQHF.

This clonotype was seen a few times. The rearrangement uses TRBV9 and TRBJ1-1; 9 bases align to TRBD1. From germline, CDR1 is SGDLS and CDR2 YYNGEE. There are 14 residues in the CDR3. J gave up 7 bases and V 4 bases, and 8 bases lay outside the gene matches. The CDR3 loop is CASSTGGTGSEAFF. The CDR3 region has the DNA TGTGCCAGCAGCACCGGAGGGACAGGGAGTGAAGCTTTCTTT.

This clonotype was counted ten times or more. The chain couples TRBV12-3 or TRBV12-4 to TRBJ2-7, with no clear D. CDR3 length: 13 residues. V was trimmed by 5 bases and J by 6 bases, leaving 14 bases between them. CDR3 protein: CASSPPGEREQYF. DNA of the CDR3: TGTGCCAGCAGTCCCCCGGGTGAGCGCGAGCAGTACTTC.

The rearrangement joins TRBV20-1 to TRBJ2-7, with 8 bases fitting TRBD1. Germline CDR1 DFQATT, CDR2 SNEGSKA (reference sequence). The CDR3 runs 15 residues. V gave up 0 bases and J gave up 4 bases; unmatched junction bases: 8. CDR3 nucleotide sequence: TGCAGTGCTAGAGAACAGGGGGGAAGGCCTTACGAGCAGTACTTC. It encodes CSAREQGGRPYEQYF.

CDR3 DNA sequence: TGTGCCAGCAGTTACGAGACAGGCTCTTGGGGCTACACCTTC. It is translated as CASSYETGSWGYTF. The rearrangement joins TRBV6-5 to TRBJ1-2; a possible D gene is TRBD1 (6 bases). The CDR3 runs 14 residues. The V gene lost 2 bases and the J gene lost 8 bases, with 15 bases spanning the gap. Germline lookup yields CDR1 MNHEY and CDR2 SVGAGI.

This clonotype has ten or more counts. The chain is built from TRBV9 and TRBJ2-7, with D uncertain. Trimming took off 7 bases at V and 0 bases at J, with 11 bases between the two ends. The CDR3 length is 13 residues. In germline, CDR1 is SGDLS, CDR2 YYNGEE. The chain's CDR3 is CASGPAGSYEQYF. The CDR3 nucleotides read TGTGCCAGCGGCCCTGCCGGCTCCTACGAGCAGTACTTC. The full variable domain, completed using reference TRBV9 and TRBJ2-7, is DSGVTQTPKHLITATGQRVTLRCSPRSGDLSVYWYQQSLDQGLQFLIQYYNGEERAKGNILERFSAQQFPDLHSELNLSSLELGDSALYFCASGPAGSYEQYFGPGTRLTVT.